These 22 T cell receptor beta chains came from one sample sequenced in a study of cytomegalovirus exposure and HLA in healthy donors. A multiplex PCR was run with 60 Vbeta primers and 13 Jbeta primers. The protocol was immunoSEQ multiplex PCR, while the TCRdb copy is restricted to in-frame clones and leaves out a portion. The table records roughly 150,000 clones, 65% to 70% of them present only once. Sequences were obtained from PBMCs. These receptors all come from a man aged 30 to 39 in good health and CMV-seropositive.

The V gene is TRBV30, the J gene TRBJ1-4, with D tentatively TRBD1 (6 bases). Trimming removed 1 base from V and 0 bases from J, with 21 bases in between. Germline assignment: CDR1 GTSNPN and CDR2 SVGIG (reference sequence). This CDR3 has 19 amino acids. In DNA, the CDR3 is TGTGCCTGGAGTGCCGACAGGTCTTTTGGGGCATCAACTAATGAAAAACTGTTTTTT. Translation gives CAWSADRSFGASTNEKLFF.

The chain links TRBV28 to TRBJ1-1; D call uncertain. The length of the CDR3 is 13 residues. Per germline, CDR1 MDHEN and CDR2 SYDVKM. Trimming stripped 11 bases from V and 1 base from J, with 14 bases between. CDR3 DNA: TGTGCCTGCAAAAGGCAGGCGAACACTGAAGCTTTCTTT. Translating it yields CACKRQANTEAFF.

This rearrangement joins TRBV6-5 to TRBJ1-1, with TRBD1 matching 9 bases. Germline CDR1 reads MNHEY; CDR2 reads SVGAGI. The length of the CDR3 is 15 residues. V lost 2 bases, J lost 0 bases, and 1 base stayed unmatched. For the CDR3, the DNA is TGTGCCAGCAGTTACGGGACAGGGATGAACACTGAAGCTTTCTTT. Translation gives CASSYGTGMNTEAFF.

This clone was counted between two and nine times. V usage is TRBV7-9 and J usage is TRBJ1-4; 7 nucleotides agree with TRBD1. V shed 1 base and J 8 bases; nucleotides not matched to a gene: 7. The CDR3 extends over 15 amino acids. CDR1 and CDR2 from the germline V gene are SEHNR and FQNEAQ (reference sequence). The CDR3 loop is CASSLGQGSGEKLFF. The CDR3 nucleotides are TGTGCCAGCAGCTTAGGACAGGGTTCAGGGGAAAAACTGTTTTTT.

In this sample, this clone is large. The V call is TRBV7-2, the J call TRBJ2-7, with 10 bases lining up with TRBD1. The germline gives CDR1 SGHTA, CDR2 FQGNSA. V lost 5 bases, J lost 3 bases, and 4 bases stayed unmatched. The CDR3 extends over 14 amino acids. The DNA for the CDR3 is TGTGCCAGCAGCCCGTGGACAGGGGGCTACGAGCAGTACTTC. It is translated as CASSPWTGGYEQYF.

The chain recombines TRBV27 with TRBJ2-2; no clear D gene. The CDR3 covers 14 residues. V was clipped by 2 bases and J by 4 bases, with 8 bases between them. Germline-derived CDR1 and CDR2 are MNHEY and SMNVEV (reference sequence). CDR3 sequence: CASSLIQPTGELFF. The CDR3 DNA reads TGTGCCAGCAGTTTAATACAACCCACCGGGGAGCTGTTTTTT.

The V call is TRBV7-9, the J call TRBJ2-7; 10 bases are shared with TRBD1. The CDR3 covers 16 residues. The germline gives CDR1 SEHNR, CDR2 FQNEAQ (reference sequence). With V trimmed by 5 bases and J by 1 base, 8 bases remained unmatched. The CDR3 sequence is CASSLRTGGFSYEQYF. CDR3 DNA sequence: TGTGCCAGCAGCCTTCGGACAGGGGGTTTTTCCTACGAGCAGTACTTC.

This chain connects TRBV10-1 to TRBJ2-3; TRBD2 is a possible D gene (6 bases). CDR1 is WNHNN, CDR2 SYGVQD, per germline (reference sequence). The CDR3 is 16 amino acids. V was cut by 10 bases and J by 1 base, with 21 bases left in between. CDR3 DNA sequence: TGCGCCAACCTGATTACGGACTATACGGGCACAGATACGCAGTATTTT. Its translation: CANLITDYTGTDTQYF.

The rearrangement joins TRBV19 to TRBJ2-2; 10 nucleotides line up with TRBD2. Germline CDR1 and CDR2: LNHDA and SQIVND (reference sequence). V gave up 7 bases and J gave up 5 bases; unmatched junction bases: 4. CDR3 length equals 14 residues. The CDR3 bases are TGTGCCAGTAAACTAGCGGGAAATACCGGGGAGCTGTTTTTT. This translates into CASKLAGNTGELFF.

The table lists this clone with a few counts. V is TRBV5-8 and J is TRBJ2-7; TRBD1 agrees at 10 bases. The germline V gene encodes CDR1 SGHTS and CDR2 YDEGEE. CDR3 length: 14 amino acids. The V segment lost 4 bases and the J segment 3 bases; nucleotides outside the gene matches: 4. CDR3 DNA: TGTGCCAGCAGCCCGTGGACAGGGGGCTACGAGCAGTACTTC. It codes for CASSPWTGGYEQYF.

The chain combines TRBV5-1 with TRBJ2-1, with a weak D call TRBD1 (6 bases). V lost 3 bases and J 7 bases, leaving 14 bases between the germline ends. The CDR3 sequence is 14 residues long. Germline CDR1 and CDR2: SGHRS and YFSETQ. CDR3 sequence reads: CASSWGTLSNEQFF. The CDR3 nucleotides read TGCGCCAGCAGCTGGGGGACACTTTCGAATGAGCAGTTCTTC.

V usage is TRBV19 and J usage is TRBJ1-1, with TRBD1 as a possible D gene (6 bases). The CDR3 covers 14 residues. With 7 bases removed from V and 1 base from J, the gap between germline ends came to 13 bases. Germline V gene sequence: CDR1 LNHDA, CDR2 SQIVND (reference sequence). This CDR3 is CASTRIRGNTEAFF. The CDR3 nucleotides are TGTGCCAGTACCCGAATCAGGGGGAACACTGAAGCTTTCTTT.

This chain uses TRBV28 with TRBJ1-1; D remains ambiguous. Germline V gene sequence: CDR1 MDHEN, CDR2 SYDVKM. V dropped 1 base and J dropped 3 bases, with 15 bases sitting between them. The length of the CDR3 is 16 residues. The CDR3 DNA reads as TGTGCCAGCAGTTTATTTGGCGGAGTTCGGGACACTGAAGCTTTCTTT. Amino acid sequence: CASSLFGGVRDTEAFF.

This clone has a handful of counts. The V gene is TRBV2, the J gene TRBJ1-2, with D hard to call. Trimming pared 4 bases from V and 4 bases from J, leaving 10 bases between. CDR1 and CDR2 (germline): SNHLY, FYNNEI. CDR3 length: 13 residues. The chain's CDR3 is CASSGEGSYGYTF. The CDR3, as DNA: TGTGCCAGCAGTGGGGAGGGCTCCTATGGCTACACCTTC.

V usage is TRBV15 and J usage is TRBJ2-7; perhaps TRBD1 as D (6 bases). Trimming pared 3 bases from V and 5 bases from J, leaving 14 bases between. Germline-derived CDR1 and CDR2 are LNHNV and YYDKDF (reference sequence). There are 14 residues in the CDR3. For the CDR3, the DNA is TGTGCCACCAGCAGGGACAGTCCAGCGGACGAGCAGTACTTC. Its protein is CATSRDSPADEQYF.

This clone was picked up a small number of times. V usage is TRBV7-3 and J usage is TRBJ2-3; 8 nucleotides agree with TRBD2. V trimming: 7 bases; J trimming: 7 bases; junction bases outside the gene matches: 7. Germline V gene lookup returns CDR1 SGHTA and CDR2 FQGTGA. The CDR3 contains 13 residues. CDR3 DNA: TGTGCCAGCACCCCGGGAGGGGCAAATACGCAGTATTTT. Its translation is CASTPGGANTQYF.

The DNA for the CDR3 is TGTGCCAGCAGCGGAGTCACTAGCGGCACGCATACGCAGTATTTT. This sequence encodes CASSGVTSGTHTQYF. V usage is TRBV5-6 and J usage is TRBJ2-3, with 8 positions matching TRBD2. With V trimmed by 4 bases and J by 7 bases, 11 bases remained unmatched. Germline CDR1 and CDR2: SGHDT and YYEEEE. The CDR3 length is 15 residues.

This clone has just a few counts. This chain joins TRBV27 and TRBJ2-1, with D unclear. V lost 5 bases and J lost 4, with 9 bases in between. CDR1 and CDR2 from the germline V gene are MNHEY and SMNVEV (reference sequence). The CDR3 consists of 13 residues. The CDR3 loop reads CASSIGRYNEQFF. The CDR3 bases are TGTGCCAGCAGTATCGGTAGATACAATGAGCAGTTCTTC.

This clone was picked up a small number of times. This chain uses TRBV5-6 with TRBJ2-7; TRBD1 agrees at 8 bases. V lost 3 bases, J lost 3 bases, and 8 bases stayed unmatched. The CDR3 runs to 15 residues. CDR1 is SGHDT and CDR2 is YYEEEE in the germline V gene. The CDR3 here is CASSSARQGLYEQYF. CDR3 nucleotides: TGTGCCAGCAGCTCCGCACGACAGGGGCTCTACGAGCAGTACTTC.

This clone was counted only a few times. This chain uses TRBV9 with TRBJ2-5, with 11 bases matching TRBD2. Germline V CDR1 and CDR2: SGDLS, YYNGEE. V lost 3 bases, J lost 4 bases, and 5 bases stayed unmatched. CDR3 length: 15 amino acids. The DNA of the CDR3 is TGTGCCAGCAGCGCAATAGCGGGAGGGGGAGAGACCCAGTACTTC. It is translated as CASSAIAGGGETQYF.

This chain connects TRBV10-3 to TRBJ2-6, with D possibly being TRBD1 (5 bases). Germline CDR1 reads ENHRY; CDR2 reads SYGVKD. CDR3 length: 17 residues. Trimming pared 10 bases from V and 0 bases from J, leaving 19 bases between. CDR3 nucleotide sequence: TGTGCCAGCCGACAGAAAACAGATACCTCTGGGGCCAACGTCCTGACTTTC. This codes for CASRQKTDTSGANVLTF.

V usage is TRBV7-9 and J usage is TRBJ2-2; 8 nucleotides align to TRBD1. V shed 3 bases, J shed 3 bases, and the junction held 0 bases outside the gene matches. Germline V gene data show CDR1 as SEHNR and CDR2 as FQNEAQ (reference sequence). This CDR3 region has 14 residues. In nucleotides, the CDR3 is TGTGCCAGCAGCTTGGACAGGGACACCGGGGAGCTGTTTTTT. Translation: CASSLDRDTGELFF.